Each of the 23 T cell receptor beta chains below was sequenced from the same sample in a study of shared clonotypes between healthy human individuals. Libraries were prepared by immunoSEQ multiplex PCR; TCRdb keeps only in-frame clonotypes and omits some of them. Among some 2.4 million clones listed, under 95% were seen once. Specimen: naive CD4+ T cells from PBMCs. Subset described: CD45RA+ positively selected. Receptors originate from a man between 18 and 35 years old in good health. Some clones in this sample may be carry-over from other donors' samples.

The rearrangement uses TRBV7-3 and TRBJ2-3; D perhaps matches TRBD1 (5 bases). Germline loops: CDR1 SGHTA, CDR2 FQGTGA. The CDR3 has 15 amino acids. With 1 base removed from V and 1 base from J, the gap between germline ends came to 9 bases. Written as DNA, the CDR3 is TGTGCCAGCAGCTTAATGGGGCCAGGCACAGATACGCAGTATTTT. It specifies CASSLMGPGTDTQYF.

This rearrangement joins TRBV28 to TRBJ1-3, with 12 bases aligning to TRBD1. V lost 7 bases, J lost 1 base, and 8 bases stayed unmatched. The germline gives CDR1 MDHEN, CDR2 SYDVKM. The length of the CDR3 is 17 residues. The CDR3 here is CASKGTGGLISGNTIYF. The CDR3 DNA reads as TGTGCCAGCAAGGGGACAGGGGGCCTTATATCTGGAAACACCATATATTTT.

A remark on this clone: This sample also contains other DNA sequences that code for the same CDR3. The chain recombines TRBV9 with TRBJ1-5; 8 bases agree with TRBD1. Per the germline V gene, CDR1 is SGDLS and CDR2 is YYNGEE. The length of the CDR3 is 13 residues. Trimming cost V 4 bases and J 7 bases; bases outside gene matches: 4. DNA for the CDR3: TGTGCCAGCAGCAAGACAGGGGACCAGCCCCAGCATTTT. Translating it yields CASSKTGDQPQHF. The full variable domain, completed using reference TRBV9 and TRBJ1-5, is DSGVTQTPKHLITATGQRVTLRCSPRSGDLSVYWYQQSLDQGLQFLIQYYNGEERAKGNILERFSAQQFPDLHSELNLSSLELGDSALYFCASSKTGDQPQHFGDGTRLSIL.

This sequence joins TRBV2 and TRBJ2-1; D is uncertain. Germline loops: CDR1 SNHLY, CDR2 FYNNEI. The CDR3 totals 14 residues. The V and J ends lost 2 bases and 5 bases respectively, with 10 bases between them. The DNA of the CDR3 is TGTGCCAGCAGTGAATTGTCTATCCACAATGAGCAGTTCTTC. This translates into CASSELSIHNEQFF.

V gene TRBV5-1 combines with J gene TRBJ2-3, with D possibly TRBD1 on 6 matching bases. Germline V gene sequence: CDR1 SGHRS, CDR2 YFSETQ. Trimming stripped 4 bases from V and 0 bases from J, with 18 bases between. The CDR3 has 17 amino acids. The CDR3 sequence: CASSPIVGAPSTDTQYF. The CDR3, as DNA: TGCGCCAGCAGCCCAATAGTGGGGGCTCCCAGCACAGATACGCAGTATTTT.

The rearrangement uses TRBV7-8 and TRBJ2-7; TRBD2 might be the D (6 bases). This CDR3 region has 15 residues. V was shortened by 5 bases and J by 7 bases, with 21 bases between the two germline ends. Germline CDR1 is SGHVS and CDR2 is FQNEAQ. The CDR3 DNA is TGTGCCAGCAGCCCCCGGGCGGCTTGGGCGGGGGAGCAGTACTTC. This encodes CASSPRAAWAGEQYF. Together with reference TRBV7-8 and TRBJ2-7, the CDR3 gives the full variable domain: GAGVSQSPRYKVAKRGQDVALRCDPISGHVSLFWYQQALGQGPEFLTYFQNEAQLDKSGLPSDRFFAERPEGSVSTLKIQRTQQEDSAVYLCASSPRAAWAGEQYFGPGTRLTVT.

Points on this clone: Other nucleotide sequences from this sample produce the same CDR3. V and J are TRBV7-3 and TRBJ2-2; D is unresolved. The CDR3 length is 12 residues. Trimming pared 4 bases from V and 2 bases from J, leaving 2 bases between. The germline V gene has CDR1 SGHTA and CDR2 FQGTGA. The CDR3 nucleotides read TGTGCCAGCAGCTCCAACACCGGGGAGCTGTTTTTT. It yields the protein CASSSNTGELFF.

This chain links TRBV7-9 with TRBJ2-7; weak D call: TRBD1 (5 bases). V was pared by 2 bases and J by 6 bases, with 14 bases between. This CDR3 is 14 amino acids long. Germline V gene lookup returns CDR1 SEHNR and CDR2 FQNEAQ (reference sequence). CDR3 sequence (DNA): TGTGCCAGCAGCTTACCCAGGGTGGTCGCCGAGCAGTACTTC. Protein: CASSLPRVVAEQYF.

The chain uses TRBV28 and TRBJ1-3; D gene uncertain. The V gene lost 2 bases and the J gene lost 5 bases, with 16 bases spanning the gap. Germline loops: CDR1 MDHEN, CDR2 SYDVKM. CDR3 length: 16 residues. CDR3 DNA: TGTGCCAGCAGTTTACCAGCGACTCAAGAAAGAAACACCATATATTTT. It specifies CASSLPATQERNTIYF.

The chain is built from TRBV5-4 and TRBJ2-5, with D tentatively TRBD1 (6 bases). The V end lost 0 bases, the J end lost 5 bases, and 17 bases lay between the germline ends. The CDR3 totals 16 residues. Per germline, CDR1 SGHNT and CDR2 YYREEE (reference sequence). The CDR3 here is CASSLGGPAQGETQYF. The CDR3 nucleotides read TGTGCCAGCAGCTTGGGCGGACCCGCTCAGGGGGAGACCCAGTACTTC.

Details on this clone: Other DNA sequences from this sample encode an identical CDR3 as well. This chain uses TRBV6-1 with TRBJ1-2, with 9 bases identical to TRBD1. V was pared by 1 base and J by 8 bases, with 2 bases of the junction left unmatched. The CDR3 length is 13 residues. Germline CDR1 is MNHNS and CDR2 is SASEGT. The CDR3 spells CASSEGQGGGYTF. In DNA, the CDR3 is TGTGCCAGCAGTGAAGGACAGGGGGGAGGCTACACCTTC.

As regards this clone: The sample has other DNA sequences that encode this CDR3 too. V usage is TRBV28 and J usage is TRBJ1-2, with no clear D. The CDR3 has 12 amino acids. With 5 bases removed from V and 5 bases from J, the gap between germline ends came to 9 bases. Germline V CDR1 and CDR2: MDHEN, SYDVKM. In DNA, the CDR3 is TGTGCCAGCAGTCCCCTGTTGTATGGCTACACCTTC. It specifies CASSPLLYGYTF.

Note on this clone: Other DNA sequences in this specimen translate into the identical CDR3. J is TRBJ2-7 and V is TRBV5-4, with 11 bases identical to TRBD1. In germline, CDR1 is SGHNT, CDR2 YYREEE (reference sequence). The length of the CDR3 is 14 residues. J was trimmed by 3 bases and V by 4 bases; bases with no gene match: 3. CDR3 protein: CASSPGTGGYEQYF. The CDR3 DNA sequence: TGTGCCAGCAGCCCCGGGACAGGGGGCTACGAGCAGTACTTC.

The J gene is TRBJ2-3, the V gene TRBV7-9, with 8 bases matching TRBD2. In germline, CDR1 is SEHNR, CDR2 FQNEAQ (reference sequence). CDR3 length: 16 residues. J gave up 0 bases and V 2 bases, and 4 bases lay outside the gene matches. The CDR3 bases are TGTGCCAGCAGCTTAACTAGCGGATCTAGCACAGATACGCAGTATTTT. Protein product: CASSLTSGSSTDTQYF. The complete variable domain, with remaining parts taken from reference TRBV7-9 and TRBJ2-3, reads DTGVSQNPRHKITKRGQNVTFRCDPISEHNRLYWYRQTLGQGPEFLTYFQNEAQLEKSRLLSDRFSAERPKGSFSTLEIQRTEQGDSAMYLCASSLTSGSSTDTQYFGPGTRLTVL.

V and J are TRBV4-3 and TRBJ2-2, with D perhaps assigned TRBD1 or TRBD2 (5 bases each). The CDR3 covers 16 residues. V lost 1 base, J lost 0 bases, and 9 bases lay in between. The germline V gene has CDR1 LGHNA and CDR2 YSLEER. CDR3 residues: CASSQGGAANTGELFF. The CDR3 DNA is TGCGCCAGCAGCCAAGGAGGGGCCGCGAACACCGGGGAGCTGTTTTTT.

The genes are TRBV10-3 and TRBJ2-7, with 12 bases fitting TRBD1. The CDR3 length is 16 residues. Germline CDR1 and CDR2: ENHRY and SYGVKD. V lost 4 bases and J lost 5; bases outside the gene matches: 9. The CDR3 reads CAISGGAGQGANEQYF. The CDR3 DNA follows: TGTGCCATCAGTGGAGGGGCGGGACAGGGGGCTAACGAGCAGTACTTC.

This chain connects TRBV5-6 to TRBJ2-6, with D hard to call. Germline V CDR1 and CDR2: SGHDT, YYEEEE. Trimming cost V 6 bases and J 1 base, with 5 bases left between them. The CDR3 spans 13 residues. CDR3 nucleotides: TGTGCCAGCACCCCGTCTGGGGCCAACGTCCTGACTTTC. Translation: CASTPSGANVLTF.

J is TRBJ1-4 and V is TRBV2; 9 bases line up with TRBD1. CDR1 is SNHLY and CDR2 is FYNNEI in the germline V gene. The CDR3 has 16 residues. Trimming at V came to 7 bases and at J to 3 bases, leaving 9 bases not matched to a gene. CDR3 in DNA: TGTGCCAGCACCCAACAGGGGGCTCGGGCTAATGAAAAACTGTTTTTT. This translates into CASTQQGARANEKLFF.

This sequence joins TRBV2 and TRBJ1-5; D is ambiguous. The germline V and J ends were trimmed by 9 bases and 4 bases, with 4 bases remaining between them. The germline CDR1 and CDR2 sequences are SNHLY and FYNNEI. The CDR3 spans 10 residues. CDR3 in DNA: TGTGCCAGTCCAAATCAGCCCCAGCATTTT. As protein: CASPNQPQHF.

The chain uses TRBV7-9 and TRBJ2-2; D unresolved. CDR1 and CDR2 (germline): SEHNR, FQNEAQ (reference sequence). CDR3 size: 15 residues. The germline V and J ends were trimmed by 4 bases and 1 base, with 10 bases remaining between them. Written as DNA, the CDR3 is TGTGCCAGCAGCTCCCGGACGGAGAACACCGGGGAGCTGTTTTTT. Its protein product is CASSSRTENTGELFF.

The chain has TRBV7-3 and TRBJ2-2, with D perhaps being TRBD1 or TRBD2 (5 bases each). Germline V gives CDR1 SGHTA, CDR2 FQGTGA. The CDR3 is made up of 16 amino acids. V shed 1 base and J shed 5 bases, with 14 bases lying between them. The CDR3 DNA reads as TGTGCCAGCAGCTTAAGGTCCGGGGCCGCGACCGGGGAGCTGTTTTTT. This encodes CASSLRSGAATGELFF. Combining the CDR3 with reference TRBV7-3 and TRBJ2-2 gives the whole variable domain GAGVSQTPSNKVTEKGKYVELRCDPISGHTALYWYRQSLGQGPEFLIYFQGTGAADDSGLPNDRFFAVRPEGSVSTLKIQRTERGDSAVYLCASSLRSGAATGELFFGEGSRLTVL.

V gene TRBV5-4 combines with J gene TRBJ2-1; D uncertain. V gave up 4 bases and J gave up 0 bases, with 11 bases separating them. Germline CDR1 SGHNT, CDR2 YYREEE (reference sequence). The CDR3 runs to 15 residues. The DNA of the CDR3 is TGTGCCAGCAGCACTGCGAAAAGCTCCTACAATGAGCAGTTCTTC. Its translation is CASSTAKSSYNEQFF.

The chain has TRBV20-1 and TRBJ2-7, with D uncertain. Trimming removed 3 bases from V and 3 bases from J, with 6 bases in between. The germline CDR1 and CDR2 sequences are DFQATT and SNEGSKA (reference sequence). The CDR3 is 11 residues long. The CDR3 is CSASGDYEQYF. The CDR3 nucleotides are TGCAGTGCTAGTGGGGACTACGAGCAGTACTTC.